Listed here are 26 T cell receptor beta chains from one sample, sequenced in a study of T cells after yellow fever vaccination. TCRdb re-called the 5' RACE reads through MiXCR, storing one row per CDR3 protein. The data contain roughly 180,000 distinct CDR3 sequences, approximately 6.2% of them seen just once; the ten biggest clones take up just under 3%. The starting material was CD4+ T cells sorted from PBMCs, obtained on the day of the first yellow fever vaccination. Source of these receptors: a man between 18 and 35 years old who received the YFV17D yellow fever vaccine.

This clonotype was seen repeatedly, ten times or more. The chain joins TRBV9 to TRBJ1-2; D ambiguous. CDR1 and CDR2 (germline): SGDLS, YYNGEE. The CDR3 runs to 14 residues. With 0 bases removed from V and 0 bases from J, the gap between germline ends came to 6 bases. The chain's CDR3 is CASSVGGTNYGYTF. As DNA, the CDR3 is TGTGCCAGCAGCGTAGGGGGAACTAACTATGGCTACACCTTC.

This clonotype showed up many times. The V and J genes are TRBV5-1 and TRBJ1-1; D gene uncertain. Germline CDR1 and CDR2: SGHRS and YFSETQ. The germline V and J ends were trimmed by 2 bases and 5 bases, with 10 bases remaining between them. The CDR3 is 13 amino acids. The CDR3 DNA follows: TGCGCCAGCAGCTTACGGCGGACTACTGAAGCTTTCTTT. This encodes CASSLRRTTEAFF.

The table lists this clonotype with many counts. V is TRBV12-3 or TRBV12-4 and J is TRBJ2-2; no definite D call. CDR3 size: 15 residues. V dropped 5 bases and J dropped 1 base, with 11 bases sitting between them. As DNA, the CDR3 is TGTGCCAGCAGTATCTGGACCGAGAACACCGGGGAGCTGTTTTTT. Residues: CASSIWTENTGELFF.

The V gene is TRBV7-2, the J gene TRBJ2-7; TRBD2 matches 10 bases. The CDR3 covers 15 residues. The junction had 4 bases not matched to a gene; V was cut back by 2 bases and J by 3 bases. From germline, CDR1 is SGHTA and CDR2 FQGNSA. The CDR3 coding sequence is TGTGCCAGCAGCTTAAGGAGCGGGGGGGACTACGAGCAGTACGTC. Translating it yields CASSLRSGGDYEQYV.

CDR3 amino acids: CASRGTLSSYEQYF. Written as DNA, the CDR3 is TGTGCCAGCAGGGGGACGCTTAGCTCCTACGAGCAGTACTTC. The gene calls are TRBV27 and TRBJ2-7; D is perhaps TRBD1 or TRBD2 (5 bases each). The V end lost 6 bases, the J end lost 0 bases, and 12 bases lay between the germline ends. Germline V lookup: CDR1 MNHEY, CDR2 SMNVEV (reference sequence). The CDR3 runs to 14 residues.

The chain carries TRBV20-1 and TRBJ1-2, with no clear D. This CDR3 spans 10 amino acids. In germline, CDR1 is DFQATT, CDR2 SNEGSKA (reference sequence). The CDR3 here is CIAANYGYTF. CDR3 DNA: TGCATTGCAGCGAACTATGGCTACACCTTC.

CDR3 protein: CSASPTSGGAGNEQFF. In DNA, the CDR3 is TGCAGTGCTAGCCCGACTAGCGGGGGGGCGGGCAATGAGCAGTTCTTC. This rearrangement joins TRBV20-1 to TRBJ2-1; TRBD2 matches 14 bases. The CDR3 is 16 residues long. Losses at the gene ends were 3 bases for V and 6 bases for J; bases not matched to a gene: 7. Germline CDR1 DFQATT, CDR2 SNEGSKA (reference sequence).

Many counts were recorded for this clonotype. V gene TRBV20-1 combines with J gene TRBJ2-1; tentatively, D is TRBD1 (5 bases). Per germline, CDR1 DFQATT and CDR2 SNEGSKA (reference sequence). This CDR3 is 13 amino acids long. Trimming cost V 0 bases and J 9 bases, with 12 bases left between them. The CDR3 region is CSARDPPQGEQFF. The DNA of the CDR3 is TGCAGTGCTAGAGACCCCCCCCAGGGTGAGCAGTTCTTC.

This clonotype has at least ten counts. V gene TRBV28 combines with J gene TRBJ1-4, with 9 nucleotides matching TRBD1. V gave up 5 bases and J gave up 4 bases; unmatched junction bases: 2. The CDR3 consists of 14 residues. CDR1 and CDR2 from the germline V gene are MDHEN and SYDVKM. CDR3 sequence: CASSPTGGNEKLFF. The CDR3 nucleotides are TGTGCCAGCAGTCCGACAGGGGGTAATGAAAAACTGTTTTTT.

The V gene is TRBV11-2, the J gene TRBJ1-2; 7 bases are a match to TRBD1. The CDR3 loop spans 17 amino acids. Losses at the gene ends were 0 bases for V and 7 bases for J; bases not matched to a gene: 14. Germline V gene sequence: CDR1 SGHAT, CDR2 FQNNGV. CDR3 sequence reads: CASSLELRGQDARGYTF. CDR3 sequence (DNA): TGTGCCAGCAGCTTAGAGTTACGTGGACAGGACGCCCGTGGCTACACCTTC.

The rearrangement joins TRBV12-3 or TRBV12-4 to TRBJ2-6; D might be TRBD1 or TRBD2, each matching 5 bases. V was pared by 4 bases and J by 4 bases, with 8 bases between. The CDR3 length is 14 residues. The CDR3 region is CASSYWDGANVLTF. The CDR3 bases are TGTGCCAGCAGTTATTGGGACGGGGCCAACGTCCTGACTTTC.

This clonotype has just a few counts. J is TRBJ1-6 and V is TRBV7-2; D call uncertain. CDR1 SGHTA and CDR2 FQGNSA come from the germline V gene. CDR3 length: 12 residues. The ends were cut back, 3 bases at V and 9 bases at J, with 6 bases in the middle. In DNA form, the CDR3 reads TGTGCCAGCAGCTTGGACTTTTCACCCCTCCACTTT. Residues: CASSLDFSPLHF.

This clonotype was detected many times. An end of the junction differs from the germline gene, which may be a read error. The chain recombines TRBV4-1 with TRBJ2-7; no reliable D call. The CDR3 has 11 amino acids. Germline V gene sequence: CDR1 MGHRA, CDR2 YSYEKL. CDR3 region: CASSQGASVDF. CDR3 coding DNA: TGCGCCAGCAGCCAAGGGGCGTCGGTGGACTTC.

The chain combines TRBV6-1 with TRBJ2-7; no definite D call. This CDR3 is built from 14 residues. V gave up 1 base and J gave up 3 bases, with 10 bases separating them. Germline V lookup: CDR1 MNHNS, CDR2 SASEGT. CDR3 coding DNA: TGTGCCAGCAGTGAAGTCCAAAAGGGCTACGAGCAGTACTTC. Translation: CASSEVQKGYEQYF.

This clonotype occurred a few times. The chain uses TRBV11-1 and TRBJ2-1, with 10 bases aligning to TRBD2. V dropped 5 bases and J dropped 10; count of bases not matched to a gene: 20. Germline assignment: CDR1 SGHAT and CDR2 FQDESV (reference sequence). This CDR3 is 18 amino acids long. In DNA, the CDR3 is TGTGCCAGCAGCCCCCTTCGGGGGTTAGTAGCGGGGGGACAGGAGCAGTTCTTC. Protein product: CASSPLRGLVAGGQEQFF.

The rearrangement links TRBV27 to TRBJ1-5; D not certain. Germline V gene lookup returns CDR1 MNHEY and CDR2 SMNVEV (reference sequence). The germline V and J ends were trimmed by 5 bases and 9 bases, with 17 bases remaining between them. This CDR3 comprises 14 residues. The CDR3 sequence is CASSPLSFGTPQHF. The CDR3 nucleotides are TGTGCCAGCAGTCCCCTTTCATTCGGAACGCCCCAGCATTTT.

This clonotype was counted only a few times. The chain links TRBV30 to TRBJ2-7; a possible D gene is TRBD1 (7 bases). The CDR3 length is 12 residues. From germline, CDR1 is GTSNPN and CDR2 SVGIG (reference sequence). Trimming removed 2 bases at V and 6 bases at J, with 11 bases between. The CDR3 DNA is TGTGCCTGGAGTCGACAGGGAGGCGAGCAGTACTTC. Translation gives CAWSRQGGEQYF.

Many counts were recorded for this clonotype. V and J are TRBV5-4 and TRBJ2-3, with D possibly matching TRBD1 (5 bases). CDR1 SGHNT and CDR2 YYREEE come from the germline V gene (reference sequence). The CDR3 is made up of 15 amino acids. Trimming removed 4 bases at V and 0 bases at J, with 12 bases between. The CDR3 coding sequence is TGTGCCAGCAGCACAGGTCTACTTAGCACAGATACGCAGTATTTT. Amino acids: CASSTGLLSTDTQYF.

The sample holds many counts of this clonotype. The CDR3 reads CASSFGRGGAYGYTF. The CDR3 region has the DNA TGTGCCAGCAGCTTTGGGAGAGGGGGCGCTTATGGCTACACCTTC. J is TRBJ1-2 and V is TRBV7-9, with TRBD1 matching over 7 bases. This CDR3 comprises 15 residues. V gave up 3 bases and J gave up 5 bases; unmatched junction bases: 9. Germline loops: CDR1 SEHNR, CDR2 FQNEAQ (reference sequence).

There are many counts of this clonotype. V is TRBV12-3 or TRBV12-4 and J is TRBJ2-1, with D tentatively TRBD1 (5 bases). V shed 3 bases and J shed 6 bases, with 12 bases lying between them. This CDR3 spans 14 amino acids. CDR3 amino acids: CASSLNGAVNEQFF. The CDR3 DNA follows: TGTGCCAGCAGTTTGAATGGGGCCGTCAATGAGCAGTTCTTC.

This clonotype was seen repeatedly, ten times or more. This chain joins TRBV20-1 and TRBJ1-1; TRBD1 is a possible D gene (6 bases). This CDR3 has 13 residues. Trimming left V 5 bases short and J 5 bases short, with 15 bases between. Germline CDR1 is DFQATT and CDR2 is SNEGSKA (reference sequence). CDR3 sequence: CSAYSGGQTEAFF. The CDR3 DNA follows: TGCAGTGCTTACAGTGGGGGGCAGACTGAAGCTTTCTTT.

Ten or more counts support this clonotype. V and J are TRBV12-3 or TRBV12-4 and TRBJ1-1, with D unclear. The CDR3 extends over 13 amino acids. Trimming stripped 3 bases from V and 1 base from J, with 6 bases between. In nucleotides, the CDR3 is TGTGCCAGCAGTTTTGGTACGAACACTGAAGCTTTCTTT. Residues: CASSFGTNTEAFF.

The genes are TRBV25-1 and TRBJ2-1, with D hard to call. The CDR3 runs 14 residues. Per germline, CDR1 MGHDK and CDR2 SYGVNS. V lost 0 bases, J lost 13 bases, and 16 bases lay in between. CDR3 bases: TGTGCCAGCAGTGAATATCTCGAGGCTGGAATCCAGTTCTTC. Translating it yields CASSEYLEAGIQFF. Filled out from reference TRBV25-1 and TRBJ2-1, the complete variable domain reads EADIYQTPRYLVIGTGKKITLECSQTMGHDKMYWYQQDPGMELHLIHYSYGVNSTEKGDLSSESTVSRIRTEHFPLTLESARPSHTSQYLCASSEYLEAGIQFFGPGTRLTVL.

This clonotype was recorded at least ten times. This rearrangement joins TRBV7-3 to TRBJ2-3; 12 bases are a match to TRBD2. Germline V gene lookup returns CDR1 SGHTA and CDR2 FQGTGA. Trimming cost V 4 bases and J 1 base; bases outside gene matches: 6. The CDR3 sequence is 17 residues long. CDR3 loop: CASSSRLAGDRTDTQYF. The CDR3 DNA follows: TGTGCCAGCAGCTCGCGACTAGCGGGGGACCGCACAGATACGCAGTATTTT.

This clonotype was picked up a small number of times. The rearrangement joins TRBV5-4 to TRBJ2-7; possible D gene TRBD2, 6 bases. V lost 0 bases and J lost 0, with 10 bases in between. The V gene's germline CDR1 is SGHNT and CDR2 YYREEE (reference sequence). The CDR3 contains 15 residues. CDR3 sequence (DNA): TGTGCCAGCAGCTTGGCGGCGGGGATCTCCTACGAGCAGTACTTC. Its protein is CASSLAAGISYEQYF. The variable domain in full, completed from reference TRBV5-4 and TRBJ2-7, reads ETGVTQSPTHLIKTRGQQVTLRCSSQSGHNTVSWYQQALGQGPQFIFQYYREEENGRGNFPPRFSGLQFPNYSSELNVNALELDDSALYLCASSLAAGISYEQYFGPGTRLTVT.

As concerns this clonotype: Given a much more abundant clone one base away, this may be a read error. J is TRBJ2-1 and V is TRBV5-6, with D possibly matching TRBD2 (6 bases). The CDR3 totals 15 residues. Germline CDR1 and CDR2: SGHDT and YYEEEE. CDR3 DNA sequence: TGTGCCAGCTGCTTCGGGGGAGGAAAGGCCAATGAGCAGTTCTTC. This codes for CASCFGGGKANEQFF.